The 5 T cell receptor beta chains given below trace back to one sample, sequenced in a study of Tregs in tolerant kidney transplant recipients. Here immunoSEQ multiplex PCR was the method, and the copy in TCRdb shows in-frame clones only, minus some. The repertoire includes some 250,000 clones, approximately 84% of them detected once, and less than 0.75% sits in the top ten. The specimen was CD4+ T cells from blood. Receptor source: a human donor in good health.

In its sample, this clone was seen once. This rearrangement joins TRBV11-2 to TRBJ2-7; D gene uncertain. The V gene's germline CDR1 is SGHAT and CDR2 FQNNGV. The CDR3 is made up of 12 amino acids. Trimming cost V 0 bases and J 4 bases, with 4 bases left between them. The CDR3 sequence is CASSLEEYEQYF. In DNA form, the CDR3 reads TGTGCCAGCAGCTTAGAGGAATACGAGCAGTACTTC.

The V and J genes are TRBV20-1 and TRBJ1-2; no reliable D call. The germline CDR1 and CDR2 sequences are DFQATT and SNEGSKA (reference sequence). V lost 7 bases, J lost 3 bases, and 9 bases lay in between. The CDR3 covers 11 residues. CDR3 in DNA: TGCAGTGTTTCAGAGGACTATGGCTACACCTTC. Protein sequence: CSVSEDYGYTF.

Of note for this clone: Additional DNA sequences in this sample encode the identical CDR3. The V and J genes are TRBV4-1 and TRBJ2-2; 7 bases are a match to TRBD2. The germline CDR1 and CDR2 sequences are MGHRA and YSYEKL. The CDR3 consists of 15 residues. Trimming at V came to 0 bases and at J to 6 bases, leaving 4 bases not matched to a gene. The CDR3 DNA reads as TGCGCCAGCAGCCAAGAGGCAGCGGGGCCCGGGGAGCTGTTTTTT. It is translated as CASSQEAAGPGELFF.

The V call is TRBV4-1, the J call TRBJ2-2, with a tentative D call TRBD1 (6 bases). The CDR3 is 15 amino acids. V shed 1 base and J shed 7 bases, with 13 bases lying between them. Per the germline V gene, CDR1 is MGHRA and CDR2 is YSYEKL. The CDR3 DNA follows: TGCGCCAGCAGCCAAGTGGGGACAAATGGCGGGGAGCTGTTTTTT. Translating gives CASSQVGTNGGELFF.

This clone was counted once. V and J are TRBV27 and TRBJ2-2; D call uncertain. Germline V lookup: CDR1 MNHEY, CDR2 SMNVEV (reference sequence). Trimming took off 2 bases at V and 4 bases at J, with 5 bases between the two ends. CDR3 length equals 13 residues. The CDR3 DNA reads TGTGCCAGCAGTTTAAGGACCACCGGGGAGCTGTTTTTT. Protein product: CASSLRTTGELFF.